These 26 T cell receptor beta chains share one sample of origin, sequenced in a study of cytomegalovirus exposure and HLA in healthy donors (dated by TCRdb to about 2017). Library construction relied on the immunoSEQ multiplex PCR assay. A mixture of 60 forward primers for TCR Vbeta segments and 13 reverse primers for TCR Jbeta segments was used in the multiplex PCR. Entries here come from immuneACCESS through TCRdb and include only in-frame sequences with V and J called. Some clones fail to appear in such tables; in the studies checked, an unresolved V gene covers under half of the shortfall, and the cause of the remainder is unknown. Counted in this sample were roughly 82,000 clones; roughly four fifths of them appeared once. Roughly 6.2% of the sample is held by the ten biggest clonotypes. The sample consisted of PBMCs. Every receptor here comes from a woman aged 50 to 65 in good health and CMV-seropositive.

The chain uses TRBV7-8 and TRBJ2-7; D is unresolved. V was pared by 2 bases and J by 1 base, with 12 bases between. The germline V gene encodes CDR1 SGHVS and CDR2 FQNEAQ. This CDR3 contains 15 residues. DNA for the CDR3: TGTGCCAGCAGCTTAAGCCGATTCAGGTCCTACGAGCAGTACTTC. This sequence encodes CASSLSRFRSYEQYF.

This clone occurred a few times. The rearrangement joins TRBV30 to TRBJ1-4; D is unresolved. V was cut by 1 base and J by 2 bases, with 8 bases left in between. There are 14 residues in the CDR3. From germline, CDR1 is GTSNPN and CDR2 SVGIG (reference sequence). The chain's CDR3 is CAWSAGYTNEKLFF. The DNA of the CDR3 is TGTGCCTGGAGTGCGGGGTATACTAATGAAAAACTGTTTTTT.

CDR3 sequence: CASSLRGPQHF. CDR3 nucleotides: TGTGCCAGCAGCCTTCGAGGCCCCCAGCATTTT. The chain uses TRBV7-9 and TRBJ1-5; D is unclear. CDR3 length equals 11 residues. The germline V and J ends were trimmed by 5 bases and 10 bases, with 9 bases remaining between them. From germline, CDR1 is SEHNR and CDR2 FQNEAQ (reference sequence).

The V and J genes are TRBV7-6 and TRBJ2-5, with TRBD2 matching 9 bases. There are 14 residues in the CDR3. Germline V gene sequence: CDR1 SGHVS, CDR2 FNYEAQ. After removal of 4 bases from V and 3 bases from J, the junction contained 3 bases not matched to a gene. CDR3 bases: TGTGCCAGCAGCTGGACTAGCGCCAAAGAGACCCAGTACTTC. It translates to CASSWTSAKETQYF. The full variable domain, rest sourced from reference TRBV7-6 and TRBJ2-5, is GAGVSQSPRYKVTKRGQDVALRCDPISGHVSLYWYRQALGQGPEFLTYFNYEAQQDKSGLPNDRFSAERPEGSISTLTIQRTEQRDSAMYRCASSWTSAKETQYFGPGTRLLVL.

The J gene is TRBJ1-1, the V gene TRBV7-6, with 7 bases fitting TRBD1. Germline trimming cut 1 base from V and 1 base from J; bases unmatched to any gene: 3. The CDR3 sequence is 15 residues long. Per the germline V gene, CDR1 is SGHVS and CDR2 is FNYEAQ. For the CDR3, the DNA is TGTGCCAGCAGCTTAGTTGACAGGGCGAACACTGAAGCTTTCTTT. This sequence encodes CASSLVDRANTEAFF. The variable domain in full, with the rest retrieved from reference TRBV7-6 and TRBJ1-1, is GAGVSQSPRYKVTKRGQDVALRCDPISGHVSLYWYRQALGQGPEFLTYFNYEAQQDKSGLPNDRFSAERPEGSISTLTIQRTEQRDSAMYRCASSLVDRANTEAFFGQGTRLTVV.

This chain links TRBV25-1 with TRBJ2-1; D call uncertain. With 3 bases removed from V and 8 bases from J, the gap between germline ends came to 8 bases. The CDR3 spans 12 residues. Germline CDR1 reads MGHDK; CDR2 reads SYGVNS. DNA for the CDR3: TGTGCCAGCAGTGACGCCGGGTATGAGCAGTTCTTC. Its protein is CASSDAGYEQFF.

This clone was counted a few times. The chain combines TRBV19 with TRBJ2-1; D remains ambiguous. This CDR3 region has 11 residues. Germline V gene data show CDR1 as LNHDA and CDR2 as SQIVND (reference sequence). V was trimmed by 4 bases and J by 12 bases, leaving 10 bases between them. DNA for the CDR3: TGTGCCAGTAGTAGGGCAGGTGGGCAGTTCTTC. This encodes CASSRAGGQFF. The full variable domain, with the rest looked up from reference TRBV19 and TRBJ2-1, is DGGITQSPKYLFRKEGQNVTLSCEQNLNHDAMYWYRQDPGQGLRLIYYSQIVNDFQKGDIAEGYSVSREKKESFPLTVTSAQKNPTAFYLCASSRAGGQFFGPGTRLTVL.

The gene calls are TRBV6-6 and TRBJ2-1; 14 positions agree with TRBD2. Germline CDR1 and CDR2: MNHNY and SVGAGI (reference sequence). Losses at the gene ends were 2 bases for V and 7 bases for J; bases not matched to a gene: 4. The CDR3 has 16 residues. DNA of the CDR3: TGTGCCAGCAGTTACGGGGGACTAGCGGGAGTTAATGAGCAGTTCTTC. Encoded protein: CASSYGGLAGVNEQFF.

This chain joins TRBV28 and TRBJ1-5; weak D call: TRBD1 (5 bases). The CDR3 contains 12 residues. The V end was cut by 7 bases, the J end by 7 bases, with 11 bases between. Germline CDR1 MDHEN, CDR2 SYDVKM. The CDR3 region is CASTSGLQPQHF. Here the CDR3 DNA reads TGTGCCAGCACTTCAGGGCTGCAGCCCCAGCATTTT.

J is TRBJ2-7 and V is TRBV14; possible D gene TRBD1, 7 bases. This CDR3 spans 14 amino acids. Trimming cost V 3 bases and J 6 bases, with 15 bases left between them. Looked up from germline, CDR1 is SGHDN and CDR2 is FVKESK. The CDR3: CASSHFPGGSEQYF. CDR3 in DNA: TGTGCCAGCAGCCATTTCCCAGGGGGGAGCGAGCAGTACTTC.

This chain uses TRBV9 with TRBJ2-2, with no clear D. V was shortened by 1 base and J by 8 bases, with 3 bases between the two germline ends. Germline CDR1 is SGDLS and CDR2 is YYNGEE. The CDR3 extends over 11 amino acids. Here the CDR3 DNA reads TGTGCCAGCAGCGTAACTGGGGAGCTGTTTTTT. It encodes CASSVTGELFF.

V is TRBV11-2 and J is TRBJ2-3, with D possibly TRBD2 on 6 matching bases. CDR1 SGHAT and CDR2 FQNNGV come from the germline V gene. This CDR3 spans 14 amino acids. V lost 5 bases to trimming and J lost 4 bases, with 13 bases between them. The CDR3 DNA sequence: TGTGCCAGCAGCCTAAAGGCGGGGCCAGATACGCAGTATTTT. Its protein is CASSLKAGPDTQYF.

This clone was seen a handful of times. The chain recombines TRBV4-1 with TRBJ2-1; possible D gene TRBD1, 6 bases. This CDR3 comprises 15 residues. Trimming removed 6 bases from V and 0 bases from J, with 12 bases in between. CDR1 is MGHRA and CDR2 is YSYEKL in the germline V gene. Here the CDR3 reads CASRPTGSSYNEQFF. The CDR3 DNA is TGCGCCAGCAGACCCACAGGGAGCTCCTACAATGAGCAGTTCTTC.

The CDR3 sequence is CASSQGQGGSTEAFF. The CDR3 bases are TGTGCCAGCAGCCAGGGACAGGGAGGGTCCACTGAAGCTTTCTTT. The chain has TRBV11-3 and TRBJ1-1, with 9 bases matching TRBD1. Germline V gene sequence: CDR1 SGHNT, CDR2 YENEEA. The junction had 8 bases not matched to a gene; V was cut back by 5 bases and J by 4 bases. This CDR3 has 15 residues.

This chain links TRBV7-8 with TRBJ1-4; tentatively, D is TRBD1 (6 bases). V gave up 4 bases and J gave up 5 bases, with 8 bases separating them. CDR1 and CDR2 from the germline V gene are SGHVS and FQNEAQ. The CDR3 contains 13 residues. CDR3 in amino acids: CASSSDRNEKLFF. The DNA of the CDR3 is TGTGCCAGCAGCTCCGACAGGAATGAAAAACTGTTTTTT.

The chain couples TRBV5-1 to TRBJ2-1, with 9 bases lining up with TRBD2. V dropped 0 bases and J dropped 3; count of bases not matched to a gene: 7. This CDR3 contains 17 residues. CDR1 is SGHRS, CDR2 YFSETQ, per germline. The chain's CDR3 is CASSLGSTSGGYNEQFF. The CDR3 DNA follows: TGCGCCAGCAGCTTGGGGTCGACTAGCGGAGGCTACAATGAGCAGTTCTTC.

This sequence joins TRBV5-4 and TRBJ2-7, with 8 bases matching TRBD1. CDR1 SGHNT and CDR2 YYREEE come from the germline V gene (reference sequence). This CDR3 is built from 15 residues. With 3 bases clipped from V and 3 bases from J, the junction kept 8 bases outside the gene matches. As DNA, the CDR3 is TGTGCCAGCAGCTATAGACAGGGGTTGAGCTACGAGCAGTACTTC. It yields the protein CASSYRQGLSYEQYF.

Only a few counts were recorded for this clone. J is TRBJ1-2 and V is TRBV10-2; no clear D. The CDR3 length is 12 residues. V was cut by 3 bases and J by 5 bases, with 7 bases left in between. Germline lookup yields CDR1 WSHSY and CDR2 SAAADI. The CDR3 sequence: CASSDGRYGYTF. CDR3 DNA sequence: TGCGCCAGCAGTGATGGGAGGTATGGCTACACCTTC.

This clone was seen a handful of times. The chain is built from TRBV4-1 and TRBJ2-5, with 10 nucleotides matching TRBD2. The trim removed 2 bases at V and 3 bases at J, leaving 0 bases unmatched. CDR1 and CDR2 from the germline V gene are MGHRA and YSYEKL. CDR3 length: 14 residues. The CDR3 reads CASSQLAGEETQYF. CDR3 DNA: TGCGCCAGCAGCCAACTAGCGGGAGAAGAGACCCAGTACTTC.

The chain recombines TRBV19 with TRBJ1-1, with 9 positions matching TRBD1. This CDR3 is built from 17 residues. The germline CDR1 and CDR2 sequences are LNHDA and SQIVND (reference sequence). J lost 3 bases, V lost 5 bases, and 13 bases had no gene match. The CDR3 bases are TGTGCCAGTAGTTCGGCGTACAGGGGGCCCTGGGACACTGAAGCTTTCTTT. Encoded protein: CASSSAYRGPWDTEAFF.

J is TRBJ1-2 and V is TRBV28; weak D call: TRBD1 (6 bases). The germline CDR1 and CDR2 sequences are MDHEN and SYDVKM. The CDR3 is made up of 14 amino acids. The germline V and J ends were trimmed by 5 bases and 3 bases, with 13 bases remaining between them. CDR3 residues: CASSAHRDHYGYTF. The CDR3 nucleotides read TGTGCCAGCAGTGCGCACAGGGACCACTATGGCTACACCTTC.

The chain is built from TRBV28 and TRBJ2-1; D might be TRBD1 (5 bases). CDR3 size: 12 residues. Germline V gene lookup returns CDR1 MDHEN and CDR2 SYDVKM. Trimming stripped 5 bases from V and 16 bases from J, with 18 bases between. The CDR3 DNA follows: TGTGCCAGCAGTCGTACAGGAACGAGTGGCTTCTTC. Translating it yields CASSRTGTSGFF.

The CDR3 region is CASSLAGLGSGRTDTQYF. CDR3 DNA: TGTGCCAGCAGCTTAGCAGGGTTGGGAAGCGGGAGAACAGATACGCAGTATTTT. The chain combines TRBV7-8 with TRBJ2-3, with 8 nucleotides matching TRBD2. The V gene's germline CDR1 is SGHVS and CDR2 FQNEAQ. After removal of 0 bases from V and 3 bases from J, the junction contained 11 bases not matched to a gene. The CDR3 runs 18 residues.

The chain joins TRBV7-2 to TRBJ2-5; D is undetermined. Germline V gene data show CDR1 as SGHTA and CDR2 as FQGNSA. CDR3 length: 12 residues. The germline V and J ends were trimmed by 0 bases and 5 bases, with 4 bases remaining between them. The CDR3 reads CASSLAQETQYF. The CDR3 DNA reads as TGTGCCAGCAGCTTAGCGCAGGAGACCCAGTACTTC.

The chain recombines TRBV27 with TRBJ1-5; D is unresolved. The V gene's germline CDR1 is MNHEY and CDR2 SMNVEV (reference sequence). V dropped 3 bases and J dropped 4 bases, with 4 bases sitting between them. The CDR3 runs to 12 residues. The CDR3 reads CASSFRNQPQHF. The CDR3 nucleotides are TGTGCCAGCAGTTTCAGGAATCAGCCCCAGCATTTT.

This clone was recorded only once. This rearrangement joins TRBV2 to TRBJ2-5; 8 bases are a match to TRBD1. The CDR3 runs 14 residues. CDR1 SNHLY and CDR2 FYNNEI come from the germline V gene. V dropped 4 bases and J dropped 5; count of bases not matched to a gene: 6. CDR3: CASSVDRVRETQYF. CDR3 nucleotide sequence: TGTGCCAGCAGTGTGGACAGGGTGAGGGAGACCCAGTACTTC.